The rows below give T cell receptor beta chains drawn from one sample of a study of CXCR3-negative and CXCR3-positive naive CD8 T cells. For each CDR3 protein, TCRdb gives one entry from its re-call of the 5' RACE reads, without DNA. The table for this sample gives about 5,200 distinct CDR3 sequences. Input material: naive CXCR3- CD8+ T cells from blood. These receptors all stem from a human donor in good health. Some clones in this sample may be carry-over from other donors' samples. Each CDR3 is given with its conserved first and last residue. Not all rows give a size; the values are once, few, many and, for expanded clones, a class.

v_gene: TRBV29-1
abundance: NA
j_gene: TRBJ1-3
CDR3aa: CSVEGQGSGNTIYF

v_gene: TRBV27
abundance: NA
j_gene: TRBJ2-7
CDR3aa: CASSLATVSSYEQYF

v_gene: TRBV20-1
abundance: medium-sized
j_gene: TRBJ2-7
CDR3aa: CSAPRAGVYYEQYF

v_gene: TRBV20-1
abundance: medium-sized
j_gene: TRBJ1-5
CDR3aa: CSARGVDPIPQHF

v_gene: TRBV18
abundance: NA
j_gene: TRBJ2-1
CDR3aa: CASSPQGTSSYNEQFF

v_gene: TRBV19
abundance: NA
j_gene: TRBJ2-3
CDR3aa: CASMALSTDTQYF

v_gene: TRBV5-1
abundance: medium-sized
j_gene: TRBJ2-5
CDR3aa: CASRFPRLEMGETQYF

v_gene: TRBV7-9
abundance: NA
j_gene: TRBJ1-6
CDR3aa: CASSLGDNSPLHF

v_gene: TRBV14
abundance: NA
j_gene: TRBJ2-1
CDR3aa: CASSQELAGAYNEQFF

v_gene: TRBV6-6
abundance: NA
j_gene: TRBJ2-3
CDR3aa: CASSLDRPSSDTQYF

v_gene: TRBV7-8
abundance: large
j_gene: TRBJ1-2
CDR3aa: CASSLGQGYGYTF

v_gene: TRBV19
abundance: NA
j_gene: TRBJ1-2
CDR3aa: CATSRGQGDYGYTF

v_gene: TRBV7-2
abundance: NA
j_gene: TRBJ2-3
CDR3aa: CASSPRLAGLPDTQYF

v_gene: TRBV7-3
abundance: NA
j_gene: TRBJ2-1
CDR3aa: CASSFRPGQPYNEQFF

v_gene: TRBV7-2
abundance: NA
j_gene: TRBJ1-1
CDR3aa: CASSLDRGPEAFF

v_gene: TRBV5-1
abundance: NA
j_gene: TRBJ1-2
CDR3aa: CASSLDSANYGYTF

v_gene: TRBV20-1
abundance: NA
j_gene: TRBJ2-1
CDR3aa: CSAPDSYNEQFF

v_gene: TRBV27
abundance: NA
j_gene: TRBJ2-1
CDR3aa: CASSLRSSGEGEQFF

v_gene: TRBV5-1
abundance: NA
j_gene: TRBJ2-7
CDR3aa: CASSWSSGTLSYEQYF

v_gene: TRBV7-9
abundance: NA
j_gene: TRBJ1-1
CDR3aa: CASRPTQGAGGTEAFF

v_gene: TRBV14
abundance: NA
j_gene: TRBJ2-2
CDR3aa: CASSQRTRTGELFF

v_gene: TRBV2
abundance: NA
j_gene: TRBJ2-7
CDR3aa: CASRGQELNYEQYF

v_gene: TRBV20-1
abundance: NA
j_gene: TRBJ2-3
CDR3aa: CSQREGDTQYF

v_gene: TRBV13
abundance: medium-sized
j_gene: TRBJ2-1
CDR3aa: CASSLDGREGPFNSYNEQFF

v_gene: TRBV7-9
abundance: medium-sized
j_gene: TRBJ2-1
CDR3aa: CASSLAQGSYNEQFF

v_gene: TRBV29-1
abundance: NA
j_gene: TRBJ2-1
CDR3aa: CSVQGVSYNEQFF

v_gene: TRBV7-3
abundance: large
j_gene: TRBJ2-1
CDR3aa: CASSTGTGNEQFF

v_gene: TRBV3-1
abundance: medium-sized
j_gene: TRBJ2-1
CDR3aa: CASSQDPYREGSYNEQFF

v_gene: TRBV29-1
abundance: NA
j_gene: TRBJ2-1
CDR3aa: CSVVAGNNEQFF

v_gene: TRBV11-2
abundance: NA
j_gene: TRBJ2-7
CDR3aa: CASRFLGPGPGGSYEQYF

v_gene: TRBV28
abundance: medium-sized
j_gene: TRBJ2-7
CDR3aa: CASSLLRDRTSYEQYF

v_gene: TRBV4-2
abundance: NA
j_gene: TRBJ2-3
CDR3aa: CASSPRLASRTDTQYF

v_gene: TRBV18
abundance: NA
j_gene: TRBJ2-7
CDR3aa: CASSRQGMDYEQYF

v_gene: TRBV4-1
abundance: medium-sized
j_gene: TRBJ2-6
CDR3aa: CASSQVLSRANVLTF

v_gene: TRBV18
abundance: NA
j_gene: TRBJ1-1
CDR3aa: CASSPDPGQLNTEAFF

v_gene: TRBV12-3/TRBV12-4
abundance: NA
j_gene: TRBJ2-7
CDR3aa: CASSLSPGGSEQYF

v_gene: TRBV3-1
abundance: NA
j_gene: TRBJ2-7
CDR3aa: CASSQDIPTSGSYEQYF

v_gene: TRBV28
abundance: large
j_gene: TRBJ2-5
CDR3aa: CASSLIRTAETQYF

v_gene: TRBV20-1
abundance: NA
j_gene: TRBJ2-3
CDR3aa: CSARMADSIRTDTQYF

v_gene: TRBV12-3/TRBV12-4
abundance: NA
j_gene: TRBJ2-7
CDR3aa: CASSFGHEQYF

v_gene: TRBV14
abundance: medium-sized
j_gene: TRBJ2-7
CDR3aa: CASSPDWASRWDLEQYF

v_gene: TRBV20-1
abundance: medium-sized
j_gene: TRBJ2-3
CDR3aa: CSAAGQGARWTDTQYF

v_gene: TRBV29-1
abundance: medium-sized
j_gene: TRBJ1-1
CDR3aa: CSVTILTEAFF

v_gene: TRBV29-1
abundance: medium-sized
j_gene: TRBJ1-2
CDR3aa: CSDHRPDGANYGYTF

v_gene: TRBV7-3
abundance: NA
j_gene: TRBJ1-1
CDR3aa: CASSLVGNTEAFF

v_gene: TRBV7-9
abundance: NA
j_gene: TRBJ1-5
CDR3aa: CASSSGTGKYNQPQHF

v_gene: TRBV6-2/TRBV6-3
abundance: NA
j_gene: TRBJ2-7
CDR3aa: CASSYSTGDLYEQYF

v_gene: TRBV29-1
abundance: NA
j_gene: TRBJ2-7
CDR3aa: CSVEETSTYEQYF

v_gene: TRBV2
abundance: NA
j_gene: TRBJ2-1
CDR3aa: CAAAWGLAPPGKDYNEQFF

v_gene: TRBV7-2
abundance: NA
j_gene: TRBJ2-7
CDR3aa: CASSLASGTPYEQYF

v_gene: TRBV9
abundance: NA
j_gene: TRBJ1-1
CDR3aa: CASSALPGQGSEAFF

v_gene: TRBV5-1
abundance: NA
j_gene: TRBJ2-3
CDR3aa: CASSSRTGSPRDTQYF